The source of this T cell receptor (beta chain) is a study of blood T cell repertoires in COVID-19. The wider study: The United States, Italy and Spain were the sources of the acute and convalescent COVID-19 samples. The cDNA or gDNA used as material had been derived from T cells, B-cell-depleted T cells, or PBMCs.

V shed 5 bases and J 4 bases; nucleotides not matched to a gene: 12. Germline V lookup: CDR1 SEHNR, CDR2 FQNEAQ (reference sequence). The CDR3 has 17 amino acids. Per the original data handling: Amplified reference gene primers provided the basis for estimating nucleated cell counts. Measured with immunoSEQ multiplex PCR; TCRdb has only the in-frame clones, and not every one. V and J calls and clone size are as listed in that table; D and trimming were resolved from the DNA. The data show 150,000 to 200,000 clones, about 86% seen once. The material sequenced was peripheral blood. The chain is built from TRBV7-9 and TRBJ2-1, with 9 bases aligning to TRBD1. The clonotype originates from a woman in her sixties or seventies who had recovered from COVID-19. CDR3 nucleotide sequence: TGTGCCAGCAGCCCTCCCCCGGGACAGGGACCATACAATGAGCAGTTCTTC. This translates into CASSPPPGQGPYNEQFF. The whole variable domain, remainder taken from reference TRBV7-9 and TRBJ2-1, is DTGVSQNPRHKITKRGQNVTFRCDPISEHNRLYWYRQTLGQGPEFLTYFQNEAQLEKSRLLSDRFSAERPKGSFSTLEIQRTEQGDSAMYLCASSPPPGQGPYNEQFFGPGTRLTVL.